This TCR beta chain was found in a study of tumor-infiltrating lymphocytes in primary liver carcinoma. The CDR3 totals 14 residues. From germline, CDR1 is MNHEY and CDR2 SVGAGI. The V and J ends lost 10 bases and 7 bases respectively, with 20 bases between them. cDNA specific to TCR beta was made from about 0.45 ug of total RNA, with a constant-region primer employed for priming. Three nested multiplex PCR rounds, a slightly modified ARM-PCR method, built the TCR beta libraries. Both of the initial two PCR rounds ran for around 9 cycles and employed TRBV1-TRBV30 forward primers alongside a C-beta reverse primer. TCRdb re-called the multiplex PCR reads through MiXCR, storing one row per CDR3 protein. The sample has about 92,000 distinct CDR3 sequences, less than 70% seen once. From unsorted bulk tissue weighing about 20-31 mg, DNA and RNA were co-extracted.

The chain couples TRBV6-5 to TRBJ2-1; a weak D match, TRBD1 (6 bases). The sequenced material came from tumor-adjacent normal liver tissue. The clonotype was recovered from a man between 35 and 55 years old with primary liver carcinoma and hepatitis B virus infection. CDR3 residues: CANRIYRVENEQFF. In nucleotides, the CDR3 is TGTGCCAACAGGATATACAGGGTCGAAAATGAGCAGTTCTTC.